This is a list of T cell receptor beta chains from one sample in a study of T cells in Graves' hyperthyroidism and ophthalmopathy. From the multiplex PCR reads, TCRdb called clonotypes with MiXCR, one entry per CDR3 protein. The sample carries a few hundred thousand distinct CDR3 sequences, roughly 17% recorded once. What was sequenced was blood. Receptors originate from a woman between 18 and 30 years old with Graves' ophthalmopathy. Both conserved end residues are part of each CDR3. A D gene is named only where the DNA matches it firmly. Only part of the rows carry a size: once, few, many, or a class if the clone is expanded.

clone_size	d_call	v_call	j_call	cdr3_aa	cdr3_nt
many	TRBD2	TRBV28	TRBJ2-5	CASESLGTGLGLERETQYF	TGTGCCAGCGAGTCCTTAGGTACTGGGTTAGGACTAGAAAGAGAGACCCAGTACTTC
few	-	TRBV7-3	TRBJ1-3	CASSLHSGTGNTIYF	TGTGCCAGCAGTCTTCATTCGGGGACTGGAAACACCATATATTTT
-	TRBD1	TRBV19	TRBJ1-5	CASSIGGGRGSPQHF	TGTGCCAGTAGTATAGGAGGGGGCCGAGGGTCGCCCCAGCATTTT
many	-	TRBV11-2	TRBJ2-1	CASSQFLGEQFF	TGTGCCAGCAGTCAATTTCTTGGGGAGCAGTTCTTC
many	TRBD1	TRBV28	TRBJ2-1	CASSLLGQGRNEQFF	TGTGCCAGCAGTTTGCTGGGACAGGGGAGGAATGAGCAGTTCTTC
few	-	TRBV20-1	TRBJ2-1	CSARERGNEQFF	TGCAGTGCTAGAGAACGGGGGAATGAGCAGTTCTTC
few	TRBD1	TRBV10-3	TRBJ1-4	CAISADRDEKLFF	TGTGCCATCAGCGCCGACAGGGACGAAAAACTGTTTTTT
many	-	TRBV28	TRBJ2-5	CASSPSGRGAPQETQYF	TGTGCCAGCAGTCCCAGTGGGAGGGGGGCCCCTCAAGAGACCCAGTACTTC
-	-	TRBV19	TRBJ1-5	CASSIGGSPGQPQHF	TGTGCCAGTAGTATAGGGGGCAGCCCGGGTCAGCCCCAGCATTTT
-	-	TRBV14	TRBJ2-3	CASSLQGTSTDTQYF	TGTGCCAGCAGCCTACAGGGAACTAGCACAGATACGCAGTATTTT
-	TRBD1	TRBV2	TRBJ1-5	CASRGDRGRNQPQHF	TGTGCCAGCAGGGGGGACAGGGGGAGAAATCAGCCCCAGCATTTT
few	TRBD1	TRBV7-9	TRBJ1-2	CASGQGLNGYTF	TGTGCCAGCGGACAGGGGTTGAATGGCTACACCTTC
few	-	TRBV27	TRBJ1-6	CASSTYRLNSPLHF	TGTGCCAGCAGTACGTATCGCCTTAATTCACCCCTCCACTTT
many	-	TRBV6-1	TRBJ1-1	CASRTGNTEAFF	TGTGCCAGCAGGACAGGGAACACTGAAGCTTTCTTT
few	TRBD2	TRBV7-9	TRBJ2-1	CASSFSGSPANEQFF	TGTGCCAGCAGCTTCAGCGGGAGCCCCGCCAATGAGCAGTTCTTC
many	TRBD1	TRBV11-1	TRBJ2-1	CASSSSGTDSYNEQFF	TGTGCCAGCAGCTCGTCCGGGACAGACTCCTACAATGAGCAGTTCTTC
-	-	TRBV7-2	TRBJ1-4	CASSLERDLNEKLFF	TGTGCCAGCAGCTTAGAGAGGGATTTGAATGAAAAACTGTTTTTT
many	-	TRBV28	TRBJ1-5	CASSSRDPTDYSNQPQHF	TGTGCCAGCAGTTCCCGAGACCCGACGGACTATAGCAATCAGCCCCAGCATTTT
few	-	TRBV9	TRBJ1-1	CASSVGSWWDTEAFF	TGTGCCAGCAGCGTAGGATCCTGGTGGGACACTGAAGCTTTCTTT
many	TRBD2	TRBV30	TRBJ2-7	CAQAASGFYEQYF	TGTGCCCAAGCGGCTAGCGGATTCTACGAGCAGTACTTC
many	-	TRBV6-1	TRBJ2-7	CASSSGPTATYEQYF	TGTGCCAGCAGTTCGGGCCCTACAGCGACCTACGAGCAGTACTTC
-	TRBD2	TRBV14	TRBJ2-2	CASSPGLAGRTGELFF	TGTGCCAGCAGCCCTGGACTAGCGGGAAGAACCGGGGAGCTGTTTTTT
few	-	TRBV30	TRBJ1-2	CAWGFRGRAYGYTF	TGTGCCTGGGGTTTTCGGGGGCGCGCCTATGGCTACACCTTC
-	TRBD1	TRBV29-1	TRBJ2-7	CSADRVRGYEQYF	TGCAGCGCTGACAGGGTGCGAGGATACGAGCAGTACTTC
many	TRBD1	TRBV20-1	TRBJ1-2	CSARSPGQGVLGYTF	TGCAGTGCTAGATCGCCGGGACAGGGAGTGTTGGGCTACACCTTC
-	-	TRBV25-1	TRBJ2-1	CASSDPGILNNEQFF	TGTGCCAGCAGTGACCCCGGCATACTGAACAATGAGCAGTTCTTC
many	TRBD1	TRBV13	TRBJ2-1	CASSRTDRVSYNEQFF	TGTGCCAGCAGCCGGACGGACAGGGTGTCCTACAATGAGCAGTTCTTC
few	-	TRBV7-3	TRBJ2-2	CASSLGRTGNTGELFF	TGTGCCAGCAGCTTAGGGAGGACAGGAAACACCGGGGAGCTGTTTTTT
many	TRBD1	TRBV6-1	TRBJ2-7	CASSEKDRGLIYEQYF	TGTGCCAGCAGTGAAAAAGACAGGGGCTTGATCTACGAGCAGTACTTC
many	TRBD1	TRBV27	TRBJ1-1	CASRFGQGDTEAFF	TGTGCCAGCAGATTTGGACAGGGGGACACTGAAGCTTTCTTT
many	-	TRBV10-3	TRBJ2-7	CAISGGQGVTGEQYF	TGTGCCATCAGTGGGGGGCAGGGAGTGACGGGCGAGCAGTACTTC
many	-	TRBV28	TRBJ1-1	CASSLTRLSTEAFF	TGTGCCAGCAGTTTAACCAGGCTGAGCACTGAAGCTTTCTTT
many	-	TRBV29-1	TRBJ2-7	CSVADRINEQYF	TGCAGCGTCGCTGACAGGATCAACGAGCAGTACTTC
-	TRBD1	TRBV7-8	TRBJ1-5	CASSRQGRYNQPQHF	TGTGCCAGCAGCCGACAGGGGCGCTACAATCAGCCCCAGCATTTT
many	TRBD1	TRBV7-8	TRBJ2-1	CASSTRQGASINNEQFF	TGTGCCAGCAGCACCCGACAGGGGGCCAGTATTAACAATGAGCAGTTCTTC
many	TRBD1	TRBV27	TRBJ2-7	CASSLGQGAAGEQYF	TGTGCCAGCAGTCTCGGACAGGGGGCGGCGGGAGAGCAGTACTTC
few	TRBD2	TRBV19	TRBJ2-2	CASTLAGYANTGELFF	TGTGCCAGCACCTTAGCGGGGTACGCGAACACCGGGGAGCTGTTTTTT
-	-	TRBV7-7	TRBJ2-3	CASSPTGGADTQYF	TGTGCTAGCAGCCCGACAGGTGGGGCAGATACGCAGTATTTT
many	TRBD2	TRBV24-1	TRBJ2-1	CATSDARGLAGGHNEQFF	TGTGCCACCAGTGATGCACGGGGACTAGCGGGAGGCCACAATGAGCAGTTCTTC
many	TRBD1	TRBV10-2	TRBJ1-2	CASRTGQLDSNYGYTF	TGCGCCAGCAGAACGGGACAGCTAGATTCCAACTATGGCTACACCTTC
many	TRBD2	TRBV20-1	TRBJ2-5	CSASYSGGLQETQYF	TGCAGTGCTAGTTACAGCGGGGGGCTCCAAGAGACCCAGTACTTC
many	TRBD1	TRBV10-3	TRBJ2-7	CAISERTGHEQYF	TGTGCCATCAGTGAAAGGACAGGCCACGAGCAGTACTTC
few	-	TRBV27	TRBJ1-1	CASGTTGLYTEAFF	TGTGCCAGCGGTACTACAGGGCTTTACACTGAAGCTTTCTTT
many	-	TRBV6-2/TRBV6-3	TRBJ2-2	CASSYGQTRGGELFF	TGTGCCAGCAGTTACGGACAGACCCGGGGCGGGGAGCTGTTTTTT
many	-	TRBV20-1	TRBJ1-1	CSAPGVGGNTEAFF	TGCAGTGCTCCAGGGGTTGGTGGGAACACTGAAGCTTTCTTT
few	-	TRBV24-1	TRBJ1-5	CATSDLRQDSNQPQHF	TGTGCCACCAGTGATTTGAGACAGGATAGCAATCAGCCCCAGCATTTT
-	-	TRBV29-1	TRBJ1-3	CSVQAGDSGNTIYF	TGCAGCGTTCAGGCAGGCGACTCTGGAAACACCATATATTTT
many	-	TRBV18	TRBJ1-2	CASSPPGSGYTF	TGTGCCAGCTCACCACCGGGGAGCGGCTACACCTTC
many	TRBD2	TRBV28	TRBJ2-1	CASSERQGGSYNEQFF	TGTGCCAGCAGTGAGAGGCAGGGAGGGTCCTACAATGAGCAGTTCTTC
many	-	TRBV15	TRBJ1-1	CATSRDGSEGTEAFF	TGTGCCACCAGCAGAGATGGCTCGGAGGGCACTGAAGCTTTCTTT
-	TRBD2	TRBV10-3	TRBJ2-3	CAIRSSGRVHTDTQYF	TGTGCCATCAGGTCTAGCGGGAGGGTACACACAGATACGCAGTATTTT